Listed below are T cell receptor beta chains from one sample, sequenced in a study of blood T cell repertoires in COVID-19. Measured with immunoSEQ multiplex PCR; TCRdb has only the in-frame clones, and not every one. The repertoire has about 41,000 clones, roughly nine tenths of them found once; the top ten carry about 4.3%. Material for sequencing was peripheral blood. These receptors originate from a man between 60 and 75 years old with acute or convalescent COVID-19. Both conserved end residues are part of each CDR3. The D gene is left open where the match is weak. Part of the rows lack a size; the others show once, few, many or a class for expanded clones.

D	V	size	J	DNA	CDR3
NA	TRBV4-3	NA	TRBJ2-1	TGCGCCAGCAGCCAAGAAGCTAGTTACAATGAGCAGTTCTTC	CASSQEASYNEQFF
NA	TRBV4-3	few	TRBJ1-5	TGCGCCAGCAGCCAAGAGGCAGGGTACGGCAATCAGCCCCAGCATTTT	CASSQEAGYGNQPQHF
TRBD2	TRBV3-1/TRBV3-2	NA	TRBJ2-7	TGTGCCAGCAGCCAAGATAGACTAGCGGGGGAAACCGAGCAGTACTTC	CASSQDRLAGETEQYF
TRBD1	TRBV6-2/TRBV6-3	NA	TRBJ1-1	TGTGCCAGCAGTTTCCGGGACAGGGGAGGAAGCACTGAAGCTTTCTTT	CASSFRDRGGSTEAFF
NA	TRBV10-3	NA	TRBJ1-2	TGTGCCATCAGCCAACAGGGAAAGTCCTATGGCTACACCTTC	CAISQQGKSYGYTF
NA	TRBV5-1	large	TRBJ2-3	TGCGCCAGCAGCTTGGTTGGGGCCCTCACAGATACGCAGTATTTT	CASSLVGALTDTQYF
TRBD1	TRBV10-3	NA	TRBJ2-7	TGTGCCATCTCCGCCAGGGGGCAGGACGAGCAGTACTTC	CAISARGQDEQYF
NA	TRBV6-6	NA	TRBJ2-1	TGTGCCAGCAGTTACATCGATGAGCAGTTCTTC	CASSYIDEQFF
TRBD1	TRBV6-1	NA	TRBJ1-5	TGTGCCAGCAGTGAGAGACAGGGCATCCAGCCCCAGCATTTT	CASSERQGIQPQHF
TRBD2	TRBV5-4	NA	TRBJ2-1	TGTGCCAGCAGCTTGGGACAAGTCTCAGGCGGGGGGTACAATGAGCAGTTCTTC	CASSLGQVSGGGYNEQFF
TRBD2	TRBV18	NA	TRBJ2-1	TGTGCCAGCTCAGCCACTAGCGAGGGAGGTGAGCAGTTCTTC	CASSATSEGGEQFF
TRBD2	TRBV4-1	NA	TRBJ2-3	TGCGCCAGCAGGAGCGGGGGGACTACAGATACGCAGTATTTT	CASRSGGTTDTQYF
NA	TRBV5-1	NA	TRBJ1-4	TGCGCCAGCAGCTTGGTGGGCTTACCTAATGAAAAACTGTTTTTT	CASSLVGLPNEKLFF
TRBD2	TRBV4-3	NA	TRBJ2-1	TGCGCCAGCAGCCAAGATCGTAAGCGGGGGGGTGTGCAGTTCTTC	CASSQDRKRGGVQFF
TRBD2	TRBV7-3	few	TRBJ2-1	TGTGCCAGCAGCCCGTCAGCGGGGGGTAGTATTGAGCAGTTCTTC	CASSPSAGGSIEQFF
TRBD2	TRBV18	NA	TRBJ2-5	TGTGCCAGCTCACCGAACGGTAGCGGGGTCAAAGAGACCCAGTACTTC	CASSPNGSGVKETQYF
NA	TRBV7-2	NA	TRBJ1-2	TGTGCCAGCAGCTTAGACAGGGTGCAGGGCTACACCTTC	CASSLDRVQGYTF
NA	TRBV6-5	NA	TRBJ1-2	TGTGCCAGCAGTCGGACAGCTACTAACTATGGCTACACCTTC	CASSRTATNYGYTF
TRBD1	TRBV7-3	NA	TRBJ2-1	TGTGCCAGCAGTTCGACCGGGACAGGGTTTTCTGAGCAGTTCTTC	CASSSTGTGFSEQFF
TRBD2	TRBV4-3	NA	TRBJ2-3	TGCGCCAGCAGCCAAGAGTTCCTAGGGACTAGCGGGGGAAGCACAGATACGCAGTATTTT	CASSQEFLGTSGGSTDTQYF
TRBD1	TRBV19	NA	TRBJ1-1	TGTGCCAGTAGTACAGGACAGGGGACTGAAGCTTTCTTT	CASSTGQGTEAFF
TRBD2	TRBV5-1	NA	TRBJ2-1	TGCGCCAGCAGCCCACTCCTAGCGGGGGGGCCGGATGAGCAGTTCTTC	CASSPLLAGGPDEQFF
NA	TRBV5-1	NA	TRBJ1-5	TGCGCCAGCAGCTGGGGGGGCAGTGCTAGCAATCAGCCCCAGCATTTT	CASSWGGSASNQPQHF
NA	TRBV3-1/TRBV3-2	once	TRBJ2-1	TGTGCCAGCAGCCAACGACAGGATCTGTGCAATGAGCAGTTCTTC	CASSQRQDLCNEQFF
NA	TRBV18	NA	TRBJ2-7	TGTGCCAGCTCACCGGGGCAAAGAAGCTCCTACGAGCAGTACTTC	CASSPGQRSSYEQYF
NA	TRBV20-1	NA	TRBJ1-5	TGCAGTGCTAGTTTCGAAAGCTATAGCAATCAGCCCCAGCATTTT	CSASFESYSNQPQHF
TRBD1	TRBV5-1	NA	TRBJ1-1	TGCGCCAGCAGCTTGACAGGGGGTTTGAACACTGAAGCTTTCTTT	CASSLTGGLNTEAFF
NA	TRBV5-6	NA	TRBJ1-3	TGTGCCAGCAGCTTGGATCGGGGTCCTTCTGGAAACACCATATATTTT	CASSLDRGPSGNTIYF
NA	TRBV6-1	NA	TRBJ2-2	TGTGCCAGCAGTGATCCGATGACTAGTCCAACCGGGGAGCTGTTTTTT	CASSDPMTSPTGELFF
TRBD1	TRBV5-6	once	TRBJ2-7	TGTGCCAGCAGCTCTTACTCCCGGACAGGGGTCGAGCAGTACTTC	CASSSYSRTGVEQYF
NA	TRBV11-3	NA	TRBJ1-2	TGTGCTCGAGGCCTCGAAAGAACGCGCTATGGCTACACCTTC	CARGLERTRYGYTF
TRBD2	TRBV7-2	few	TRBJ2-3	TGTGCCAGCAGCGCCGGGACTAGCGGGGGGGCCGTAGATACGCAGTATTTT	CASSAGTSGGAVDTQYF
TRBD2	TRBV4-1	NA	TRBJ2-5	TGCGCCAGCAGCCGTATGGCAACGGTATTCGGAGCGGGGGGGCTGGAGACCCAGTACTTC	CASSRMATVFGAGGLETQYF
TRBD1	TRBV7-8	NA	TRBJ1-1	TGTGCCAGCAGCCGCGGACAGGGAGGGGCAGAGGCTTTCTTT	CASSRGQGGAEAFF
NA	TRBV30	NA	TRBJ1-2	TGTGCCTGGAGTAAGGGGACACACTATGGCTACACCTTC	CAWSKGTHYGYTF
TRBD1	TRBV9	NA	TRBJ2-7	TGTGCCAGCAGCGTAGCGGGGACAGGGGTCTACGAGCAGTACTTC	CASSVAGTGVYEQYF
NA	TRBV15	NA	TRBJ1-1	TGTGCCACCAGCGGAGGGGCGCAGCCGTTCTTT	CATSGGAQPFF
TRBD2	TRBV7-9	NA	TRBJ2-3	TGTGCCTCAAGCGGGGGGGCTACAGATACGCAGTATTTT	CASSGGATDTQYF
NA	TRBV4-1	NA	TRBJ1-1	TGCGCCAGCAGCCTACAAAACGTGAACACTGAAGCTTTCTTT	CASSLQNVNTEAFF
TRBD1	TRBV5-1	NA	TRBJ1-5	TGCGCCAGCAGCCCCGGGACAGGGGATCAGCCCCAGCATTTT	CASSPGTGDQPQHF
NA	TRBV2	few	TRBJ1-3	TGTGCCAGCAGCGCTCCGGGAGGGGCCGGAAACACCATATATTTT	CASSAPGGAGNTIYF
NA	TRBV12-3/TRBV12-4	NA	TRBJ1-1	TGTGCCAGCAGTTGGGGAGGGGACACTGAAGCTTTCTTT	CASSWGGDTEAFF
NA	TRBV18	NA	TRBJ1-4	TGTGCCAGCTCACCAACGGAGAATGAAAAACTGTTTTTT	CASSPTENEKLFF
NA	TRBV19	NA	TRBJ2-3	TGTGCCAGTAGTATTGCTCGGGTCACAGATACGCAGTATTTT	CASSIARVTDTQYF
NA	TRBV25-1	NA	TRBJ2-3	TGTGCCAGCACACTAAGATCGAAGGTAAATCACACAGATACGCAGTATTTT	CASTLRSKVNHTDTQYF
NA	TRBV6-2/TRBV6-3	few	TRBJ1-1	TGTGCCAGCAGTTACTCGAGCGGACGGATGAACACTGAAGCTTTCTTT	CASSYSSGRMNTEAFF
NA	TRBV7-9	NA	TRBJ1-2	TGTGCCAGCAACCCAGACAGCTATGGCTACACCTTC	CASNPDSYGYTF
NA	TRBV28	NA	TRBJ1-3	TGTGCCAGCAGTTCCCAGGGGTTCTCTGGAAACACCATATATTTT	CASSSQGFSGNTIYF
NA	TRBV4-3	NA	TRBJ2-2	TGCGCCAGCAGCCCGGGACTCGCGAACACCGGGGAGCTGTTTTTT	CASSPGLANTGELFF
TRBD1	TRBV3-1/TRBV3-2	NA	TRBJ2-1	TGTGCCAGCAGCCCGGTATTGGGACAGGGCTCCTACAATGAGCAGTTCTTC	CASSPVLGQGSYNEQFF
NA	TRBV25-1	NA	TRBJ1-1	TGTGCCAGCAGCGTGTGGGGGGGCACTGAAGCTTTCTTT	CASSVWGGTEAFF
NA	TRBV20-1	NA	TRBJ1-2	TGCAGTGCTAGTCTCGTGGGCGTTGACTATGGCTACACCTTC	CSASLVGVDYGYTF
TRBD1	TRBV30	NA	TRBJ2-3	TGTGCCTGGAGTAAGGTTACAGGGGCAACAGATACGCAGTATTTT	CAWSKVTGATDTQYF
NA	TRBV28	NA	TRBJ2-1	TGTGCCAGCACCCTAGGGGCGGGGGAGCAGTTCTTC	CASTLGAGEQFF
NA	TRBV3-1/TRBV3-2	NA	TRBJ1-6	TGTGCCAGCAGCCAGGCCGGGGGAAATTCACCCCTCCACTTT	CASSQAGGNSPLHF
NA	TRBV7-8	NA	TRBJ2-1	TGTGCCAGCAGCTTACCGGGGGAGAACTACAATGAGCAGTTCTTC	CASSLPGENYNEQFF
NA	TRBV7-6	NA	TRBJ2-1	TGTGCCAGCAGCCAATCAGGGAATGAGCAGTTCTTC	CASSQSGNEQFF
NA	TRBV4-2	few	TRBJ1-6	TGTGCCAGCAGCCAAGATAATCACAAGATGAACAATTCACCCCTCCACTTT	CASSQDNHKMNNSPLHF